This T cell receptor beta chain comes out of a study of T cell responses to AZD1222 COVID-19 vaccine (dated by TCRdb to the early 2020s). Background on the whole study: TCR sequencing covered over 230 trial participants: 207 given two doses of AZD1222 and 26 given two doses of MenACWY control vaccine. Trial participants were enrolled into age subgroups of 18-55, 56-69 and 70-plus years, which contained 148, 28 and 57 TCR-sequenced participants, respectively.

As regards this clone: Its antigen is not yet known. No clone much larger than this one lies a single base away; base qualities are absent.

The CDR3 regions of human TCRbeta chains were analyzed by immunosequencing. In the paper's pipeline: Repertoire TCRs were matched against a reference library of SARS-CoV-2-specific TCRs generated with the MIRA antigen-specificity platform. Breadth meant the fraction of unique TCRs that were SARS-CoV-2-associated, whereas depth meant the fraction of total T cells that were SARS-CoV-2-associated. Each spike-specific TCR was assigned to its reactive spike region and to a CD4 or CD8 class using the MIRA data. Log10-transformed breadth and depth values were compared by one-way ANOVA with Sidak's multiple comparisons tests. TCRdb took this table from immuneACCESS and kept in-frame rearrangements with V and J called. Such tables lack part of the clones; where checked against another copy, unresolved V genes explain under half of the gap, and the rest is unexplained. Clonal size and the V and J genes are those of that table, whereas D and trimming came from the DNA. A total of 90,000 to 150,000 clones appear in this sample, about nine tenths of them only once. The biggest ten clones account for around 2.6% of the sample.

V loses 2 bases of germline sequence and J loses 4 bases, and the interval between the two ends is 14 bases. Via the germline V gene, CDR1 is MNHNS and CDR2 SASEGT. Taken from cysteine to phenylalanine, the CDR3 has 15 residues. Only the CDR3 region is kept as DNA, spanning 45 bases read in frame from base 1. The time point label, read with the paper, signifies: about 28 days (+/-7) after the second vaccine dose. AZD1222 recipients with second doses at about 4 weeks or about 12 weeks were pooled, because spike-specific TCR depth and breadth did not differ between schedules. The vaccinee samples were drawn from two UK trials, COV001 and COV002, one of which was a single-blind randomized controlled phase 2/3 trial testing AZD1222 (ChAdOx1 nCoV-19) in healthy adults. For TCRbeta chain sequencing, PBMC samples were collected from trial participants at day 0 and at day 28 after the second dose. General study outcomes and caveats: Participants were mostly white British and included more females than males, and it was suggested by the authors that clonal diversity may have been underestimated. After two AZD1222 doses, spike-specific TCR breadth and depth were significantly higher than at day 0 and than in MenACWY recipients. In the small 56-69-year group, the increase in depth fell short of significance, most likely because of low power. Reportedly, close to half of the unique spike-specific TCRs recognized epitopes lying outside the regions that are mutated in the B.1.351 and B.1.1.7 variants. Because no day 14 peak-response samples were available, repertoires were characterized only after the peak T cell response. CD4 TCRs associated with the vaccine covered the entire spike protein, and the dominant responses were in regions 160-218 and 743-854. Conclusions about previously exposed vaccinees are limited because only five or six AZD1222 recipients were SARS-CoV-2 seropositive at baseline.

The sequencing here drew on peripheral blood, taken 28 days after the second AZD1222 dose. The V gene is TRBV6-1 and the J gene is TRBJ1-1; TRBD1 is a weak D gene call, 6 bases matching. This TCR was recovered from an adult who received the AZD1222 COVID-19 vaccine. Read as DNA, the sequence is TGTGCCAGCAGTGAACCGGGACACGCATCCACTGAAGCTTTCTTT. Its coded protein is CASSEPGHASTEAFF.